What follows are 21 T cell receptor beta chains derived from one specimen sequenced in a study of beta chain features in type 1 diabetes listed by TCRdb under 2018. The receptor library was made with the immunoSEQ multiplex PCR assay. The entire isolated RNA was reverse transcribed using the High Capacity cDNA Reverse Transcription Kit, and thus expressed TCRB transcripts were sequenced. TCRdb re-hosts the immuneACCESS table, in-frame sequences only. Its copies lack some clones; in the studies checked, an unresolved V gene accounts for under half of them, and the cause for the rest is not known. The sample has approximately 250,000 clones on record, 9.6% of them singletons. Less than 0.035% of the sample is held by the ten biggest clonotypes. What was sequenced was naive CD4+ T cells from blood. The sample's cell subset or site label, decoded: true naive CD4+ T cells. The source of these receptors is a woman aged 18-29 years in good health.

The chain's CDR3 is CASRYGLADSYEQYF. CDR3 coding DNA: TGCGCCAGCAGGTACGGACTAGCGGACTCCTACGAGCAGTACTTC. This chain joins TRBV5-1 and TRBJ2-7, with 10 bases matching TRBD2. Germline V gives CDR1 SGHRS, CDR2 YFSETQ. The trim removed 5 bases at V and 0 bases at J, leaving 5 bases unmatched. The CDR3 has 15 amino acids. Based on the CDR3 plus reference TRBV5-1 and TRBJ2-7, the full variable domain is KAGVTQTPRYLIKTRGQQVTLSCSPISGHRSVSWYQQTPGQGLQFLFEYFSETQRNKGNFPGRFSGRQFSNSRSEMNVSTLELGDSALYLCASRYGLADSYEQYFGPGTRLTVT.

This chain connects TRBV6-6 to TRBJ1-2; 7 bases are shared with TRBD1. The CDR3 length is 15 residues. The V gene's germline CDR1 is MNHNY and CDR2 SVGAGI (reference sequence). V dropped 5 bases and J dropped 7; count of bases not matched to a gene: 13. The CDR3 bases are TGTGCCAGCAGTCCCAGACAGGGTGCATTAGGTGGCTACACCTTC. This encodes CASSPRQGALGGYTF.

The rearrangement links TRBV5-6 to TRBJ2-3; possibly TRBD1 for D (6 bases). CDR1 SGHDT and CDR2 YYEEEE come from the germline V gene. Trimming removed 1 base from V and 1 base from J, with 7 bases in between. There are 14 residues in the CDR3. The CDR3 spells CASSLWTGTDTQYF. CDR3 sequence (DNA): TGTGCCAGCAGCTTGTGGACAGGCACAGATACGCAGTATTTT.

This clone was counted only a few times. V is TRBV2 and J is TRBJ2-7; D perhaps matches TRBD1 (5 bases). Trimming pared 2 bases from V and 2 bases from J, leaving 13 bases between. This CDR3 contains 15 residues. From germline, CDR1 is SNHLY and CDR2 FYNNEI. This CDR3 is CASSESAGLPYEQYF. The CDR3 DNA reads as TGTGCCAGCAGTGAATCGGCAGGGCTTCCCTACGAGCAGTACTTC.

This clone was observed a handful of times. The chain couples TRBV30 to TRBJ1-3; TRBD1 might be the D (6 bases). V dropped 4 bases and J dropped 5 bases, with 15 bases sitting between them. CDR3 length equals 14 residues. The germline CDR1 and CDR2 sequences are GTSNPN and SVGIG (reference sequence). The CDR3 DNA is TGTGCCTGGACCCAGGGGCCGGTTAGAAACACCATATATTTT. Translation: CAWTQGPVRNTIYF.

V usage is TRBV5-1 and J usage is TRBJ2-3; 7 nucleotides agree with TRBD2. Trimming removed 0 bases from V and 4 bases from J; junction bases left unmatched: 11. CDR1 and CDR2 from the germline V gene are SGHRS and YFSETQ. The CDR3 has 17 residues. For the CDR3, the DNA is TGCGCCAGCAGCTTGGGATCGGCGGGAGTGGTATCAGATACGCAGTATTTT. Amino acids: CASSLGSAGVVSDTQYF.

Only a few counts were recorded for this clone. V is TRBV30 and J is TRBJ2-2; 8 bases map to TRBD1. This CDR3 has 16 amino acids. Germline V gene sequence: CDR1 GTSNPN, CDR2 SVGIG (reference sequence). V gave up 3 bases and J gave up 4 bases; unmatched junction bases: 10. CDR3 DNA sequence: TGTGCCTGGAGCAGGACAGGGCCGTTAGGCACCGGGGAGCTGTTTTTT. Its protein product is CAWSRTGPLGTGELFF.

V gene TRBV6-1 combines with J gene TRBJ1-2; no definite D call. The germline V and J ends were trimmed by 8 bases and 3 bases, with 7 bases remaining between them. The CDR3 length is 11 residues. CDR1 is MNHNS, CDR2 SASEGT, per germline. The CDR3, as DNA: TGTGCCAGCCGGGGAGACTATGGCTACACCTTC. It specifies CASRGDYGYTF.

This clone was seen a few times. V gene TRBV14 combines with J gene TRBJ1-6; 9 positions match TRBD1. V trimming: 5 bases; J trimming: 0 bases; junction bases outside the gene matches: 8. The CDR3 totals 18 residues. The germline V gene has CDR1 SGHDN and CDR2 FVKESK. In DNA form, the CDR3 reads TGTGCCAGCAGCGAAGGGACAGGGTCGAGCTCCTATAATTCACCCCTCCACTTT. This encodes CASSEGTGSSSYNSPLHF.

This clone appeared a few times. DNA for the CDR3: TGTGCCAGCAGTGTAGAAGCGGGGAGGTACGAGCAGTACTTC. Amino acids: CASSVEAGRYEQYF. The chain carries TRBV2 and TRBJ2-7; 7 nucleotides match TRBD2. The J segment lost 4 bases and the V segment lost 4 bases, leaving 7 bases of the junction unmatched. The CDR3 length is 14 residues. Germline V gene lookup returns CDR1 SNHLY and CDR2 FYNNEI.

In its sample, this clone was seen a few times. This chain connects TRBV30 to TRBJ2-7; possibly TRBD2 for D (6 bases). Trimming stripped 1 base from V and 3 bases from J, with 10 bases between. The CDR3 spans 13 residues. The germline V gene encodes CDR1 GTSNPN and CDR2 SVGIG (reference sequence). As DNA, the CDR3 is TGTGCCTGGAGTGGCGGGGCGAGCTACGAGCAGTACTTC. This gives the protein CAWSGGASYEQYF.

The chain employs TRBV30 and TRBJ2-3; D uncertain. The CDR3 is 12 residues long. In germline, CDR1 is GTSNPN, CDR2 SVGIG (reference sequence). V shed 5 bases and J shed 6 bases, with 12 bases lying between them. The CDR3 protein is CAWGLHGDTQYF. CDR3 bases: TGTGCCTGGGGTCTTCACGGGGATACGCAGTATTTT.

This clone was detected only a few times. The chain has TRBV19 and TRBJ1-4; 11 bases fit TRBD1. CDR1 and CDR2 (germline): LNHDA, SQIVND (reference sequence). The CDR3 has 17 amino acids. Germline trimming cut 1 base from V and 7 bases from J; bases unmatched to any gene: 8. CDR3 sequence reads: CASSIAKRTGGSEKLFF. The DNA of the CDR3 is TGTGCCAGTAGTATAGCCAAACGGACAGGGGGCAGTGAAAAACTGTTTTTT.

This clone has a handful of counts. The V gene is TRBV29-1, the J gene TRBJ2-6; possibly TRBD1 for D (6 bases). This CDR3 comprises 17 residues. The V end lost 0 bases, the J end lost 0 bases, and 12 bases lay between the germline ends. The germline V gene encodes CDR1 SQVTM and CDR2 ANQGSEA. The CDR3 DNA sequence: TGCAGCGTTGAAGACCGGGACACTAACTCTGGGGCCAACGTCCTGACTTTC. This sequence encodes CSVEDRDTNSGANVLTF.

This clone was detected only a few times. The rearrangement links TRBV19 to TRBJ2-1, with 11 positions matching TRBD2. This CDR3 has 15 residues. V lost 6 bases to trimming and J lost 3 bases; unmatched junction nucleotides: 4. Germline V gene sequence: CDR1 LNHDA, CDR2 SQIVND (reference sequence). The CDR3 DNA follows: TGTGCCAGTAGCGGGACTAGCGGAAACTACAATGAGCAGTTCTTC. Translated: CASSGTSGNYNEQFF.

This clone was counted a few times. The chain is built from TRBV7-9 and TRBJ2-1; TRBD1 aligns across 8 bases. V was pared by 3 bases and J by 5 bases, with 6 bases of the junction left unmatched. Germline assignment: CDR1 SEHNR and CDR2 FQNEAQ (reference sequence). The CDR3 contains 15 residues. The CDR3 bases are TGTGCCAGCAGCTTCATGGACAGGGATAACAATGAGCAGTTCTTC. Its protein is CASSFMDRDNNEQFF.

The chain employs TRBV19 and TRBJ2-7, with D maybe TRBD2 (7 bases). The germline V gene encodes CDR1 LNHDA and CDR2 SQIVND (reference sequence). Trimming pared 0 bases from V and 6 bases from J, leaving 9 bases between. The CDR3 sequence is 13 residues long. This CDR3 is CASSIDRGAEQYF. The DNA of the CDR3 is TGTGCCAGTAGTATAGATCGGGGGGCCGAGCAGTACTTC.

V gene TRBV2 combines with J gene TRBJ2-1; D is possibly TRBD2 (7 bases). CDR1 is SNHLY, CDR2 FYNNEI, per germline. The CDR3 totals 13 residues. Trimming took 2 bases from V and 12 from J, leaving 14 bases between them. The DNA for the CDR3 is TGTGCCAGCAGTGAATCGGGGGGCGTCGTGCAGTTCTTC. It yields the protein CASSESGGVVQFF.

This clone was seen only a few times. CDR3 sequence (DNA): TGTGCCAGTAAATGGGGCAGGGACAATCAGCCCCAGCATTTT. It yields the protein CASKWGRDNQPQHF. The V and J genes are TRBV19 and TRBJ1-5; D perhaps matches TRBD1 (5 bases). The CDR3 totals 14 residues. Deletions cut 7 bases from V and 3 bases from J, with 13 bases between. Germline V gene data show CDR1 as LNHDA and CDR2 as SQIVND (reference sequence).

This clone was seen only a few times. J is TRBJ2-7 and V is TRBV9; D might be TRBD2 (5 bases). The CDR3 covers 14 residues. V lost 10 bases and J 2 bases, leaving 19 bases between the germline ends. Germline V lookup: CDR1 SGDLS, CDR2 YYNGEE. CDR3 protein: CASARGLAAYEQYF. DNA for the CDR3: TGTGCCTCGGCTCGAGGGCTAGCAGCCTACGAGCAGTACTTC.

The V and J genes are TRBV29-1 and TRBJ1-4; a weak D match, TRBD1 (6 bases). This CDR3 comprises 14 residues. CDR1 is SQVTM, CDR2 ANQGSEA, per germline. V lost 4 bases and J lost 0, with 9 bases in between. Here the CDR3 reads CSVATGTTNEKLFF. The DNA for the CDR3 is TGCAGCGTTGCGACAGGAACAACTAATGAAAAACTGTTTTTT.